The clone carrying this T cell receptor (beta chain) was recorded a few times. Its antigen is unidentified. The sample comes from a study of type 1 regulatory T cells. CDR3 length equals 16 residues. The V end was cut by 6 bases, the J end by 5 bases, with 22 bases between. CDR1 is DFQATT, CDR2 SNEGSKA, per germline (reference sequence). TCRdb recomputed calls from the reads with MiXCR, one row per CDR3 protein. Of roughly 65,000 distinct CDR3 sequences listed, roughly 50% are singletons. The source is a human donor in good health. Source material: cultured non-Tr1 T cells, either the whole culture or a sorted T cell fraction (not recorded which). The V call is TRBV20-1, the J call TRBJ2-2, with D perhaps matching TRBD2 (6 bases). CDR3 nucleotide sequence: TGCAGTGCGAAGCGGGTCTCACACCGGGGGACCGGGGAGCTGTTTTTT. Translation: CSAKRVSHRGTGELFF.